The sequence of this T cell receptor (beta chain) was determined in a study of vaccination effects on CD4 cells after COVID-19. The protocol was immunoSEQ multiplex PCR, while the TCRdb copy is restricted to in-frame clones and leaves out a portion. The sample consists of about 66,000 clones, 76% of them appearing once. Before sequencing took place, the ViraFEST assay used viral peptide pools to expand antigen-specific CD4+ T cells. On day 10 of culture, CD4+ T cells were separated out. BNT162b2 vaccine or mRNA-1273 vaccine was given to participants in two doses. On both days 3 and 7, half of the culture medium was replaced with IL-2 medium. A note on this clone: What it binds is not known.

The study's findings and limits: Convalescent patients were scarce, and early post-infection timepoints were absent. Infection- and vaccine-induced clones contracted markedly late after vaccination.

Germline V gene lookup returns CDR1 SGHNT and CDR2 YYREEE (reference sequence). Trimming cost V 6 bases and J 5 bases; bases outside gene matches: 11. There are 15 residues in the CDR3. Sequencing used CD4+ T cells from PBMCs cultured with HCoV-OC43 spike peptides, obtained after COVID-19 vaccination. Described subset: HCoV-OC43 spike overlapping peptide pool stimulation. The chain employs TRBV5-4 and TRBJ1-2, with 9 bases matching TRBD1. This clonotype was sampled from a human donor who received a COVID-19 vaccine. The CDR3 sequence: CASTTDRGSWYGYTF. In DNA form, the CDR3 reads TGTGCCAGCACTACCGACAGGGGGTCTTGGTATGGCTACACCTTC.